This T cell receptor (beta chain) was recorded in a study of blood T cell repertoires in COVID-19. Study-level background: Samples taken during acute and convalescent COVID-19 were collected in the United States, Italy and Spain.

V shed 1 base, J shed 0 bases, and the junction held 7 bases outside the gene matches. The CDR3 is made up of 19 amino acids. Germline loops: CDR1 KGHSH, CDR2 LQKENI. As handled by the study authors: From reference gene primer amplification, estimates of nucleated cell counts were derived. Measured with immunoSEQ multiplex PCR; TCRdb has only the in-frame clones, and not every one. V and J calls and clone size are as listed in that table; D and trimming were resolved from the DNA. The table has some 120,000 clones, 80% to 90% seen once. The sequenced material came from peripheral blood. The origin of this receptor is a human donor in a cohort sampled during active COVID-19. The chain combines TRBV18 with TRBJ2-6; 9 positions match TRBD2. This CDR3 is CASSPQAGGPSSGANVLTF. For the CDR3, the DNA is TGTGCCAGCTCACCACAAGCGGGGGGTCCAAGCTCTGGGGCCAACGTCCTGACTTTC.